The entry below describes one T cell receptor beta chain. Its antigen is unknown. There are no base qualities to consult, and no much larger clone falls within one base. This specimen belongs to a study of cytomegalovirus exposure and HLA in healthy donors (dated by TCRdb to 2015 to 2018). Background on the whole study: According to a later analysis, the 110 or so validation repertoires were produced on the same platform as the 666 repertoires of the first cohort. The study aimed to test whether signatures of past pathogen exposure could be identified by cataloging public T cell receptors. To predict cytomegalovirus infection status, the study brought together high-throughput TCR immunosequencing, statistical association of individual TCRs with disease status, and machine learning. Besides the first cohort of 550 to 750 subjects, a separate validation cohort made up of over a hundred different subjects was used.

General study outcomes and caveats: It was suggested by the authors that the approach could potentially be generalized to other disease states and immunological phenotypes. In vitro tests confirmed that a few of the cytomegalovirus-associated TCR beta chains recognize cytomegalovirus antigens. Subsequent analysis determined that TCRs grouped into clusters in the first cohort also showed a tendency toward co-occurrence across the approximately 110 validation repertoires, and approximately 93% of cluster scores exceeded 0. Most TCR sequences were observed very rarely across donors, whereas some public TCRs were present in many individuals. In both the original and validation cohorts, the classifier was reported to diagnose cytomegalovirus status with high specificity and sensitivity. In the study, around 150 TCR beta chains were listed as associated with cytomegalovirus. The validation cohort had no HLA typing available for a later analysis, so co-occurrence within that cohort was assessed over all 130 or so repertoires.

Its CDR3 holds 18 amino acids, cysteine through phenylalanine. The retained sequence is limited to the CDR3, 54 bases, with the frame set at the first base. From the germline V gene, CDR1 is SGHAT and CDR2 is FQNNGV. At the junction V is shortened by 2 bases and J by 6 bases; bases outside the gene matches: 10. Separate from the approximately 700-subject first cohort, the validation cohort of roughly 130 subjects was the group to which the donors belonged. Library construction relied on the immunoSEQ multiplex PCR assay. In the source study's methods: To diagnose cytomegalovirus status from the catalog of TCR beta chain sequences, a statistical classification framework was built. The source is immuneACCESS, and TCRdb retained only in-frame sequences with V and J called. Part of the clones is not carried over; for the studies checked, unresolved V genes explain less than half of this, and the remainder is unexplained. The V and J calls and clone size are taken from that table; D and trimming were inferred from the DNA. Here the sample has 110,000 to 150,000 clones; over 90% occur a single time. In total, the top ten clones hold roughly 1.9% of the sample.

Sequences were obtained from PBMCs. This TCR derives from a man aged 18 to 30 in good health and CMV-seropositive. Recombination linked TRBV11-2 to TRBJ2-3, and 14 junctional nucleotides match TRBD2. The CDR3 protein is CASSLTPGLAGGTDTQYF. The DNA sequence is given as TGTGCCAGCAGCTTAACTCCTGGACTAGCGGGAGGAACGGATACGCAGTATTTT.